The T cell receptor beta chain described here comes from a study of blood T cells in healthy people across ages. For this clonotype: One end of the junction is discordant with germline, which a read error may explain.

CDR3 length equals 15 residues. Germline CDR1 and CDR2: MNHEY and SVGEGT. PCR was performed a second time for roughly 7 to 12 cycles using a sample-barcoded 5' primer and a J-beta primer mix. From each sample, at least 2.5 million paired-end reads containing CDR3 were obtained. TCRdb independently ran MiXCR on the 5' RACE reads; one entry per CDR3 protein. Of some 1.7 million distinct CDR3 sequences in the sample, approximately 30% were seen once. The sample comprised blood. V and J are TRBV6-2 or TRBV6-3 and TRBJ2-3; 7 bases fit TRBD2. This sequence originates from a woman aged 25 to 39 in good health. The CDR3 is CAGSYEGLRTDTQYF. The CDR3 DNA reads TGTGCCGGCAGTTACGAGGGACTACGCACAGATACGCAGTATTTT.